The sequence of this T cell receptor beta chain was determined in a study of blood T cell repertoires in COVID-19. In the authors' workflow: Amplified reference gene primers provided the basis for estimating nucleated cell counts. Measured with immunoSEQ multiplex PCR; TCRdb has only the in-frame clones, and not every one. D and trimming were read from the DNA, whereas the V and J calls and clone size are those reported in that table. The data hold over 250,000 clones, with 85% to 90% observed a single time. Enrollees, about 18 to 95 years old, lived in 24 US areas. Assignment of participants to cohorts was predicated upon participant-reported clinical history. Recovered status in Cohort 3 required two negative PCRs, clearance, or symptom resolution. The CDR3 runs to 15 residues. Per the germline V gene, CDR1 is SEHNR and CDR2 is FQNEAQ (reference sequence). V was pared by 5 bases and J by 8 bases, with 19 bases between.

Specimen: PBMCs or T cells enriched from blood (not recorded which). The genes are TRBV7-9 and TRBJ2-1, with D possibly being TRBD1 (5 bases). This TCR came from a man aged 40-49 years who had recovered from COVID-19. The CDR3 loop reads CASSPLGAVGDEQFF. The CDR3 bases are TGTGCCAGCAGCCCCCTAGGGGCGGTGGGTGATGAGCAGTTCTTC.